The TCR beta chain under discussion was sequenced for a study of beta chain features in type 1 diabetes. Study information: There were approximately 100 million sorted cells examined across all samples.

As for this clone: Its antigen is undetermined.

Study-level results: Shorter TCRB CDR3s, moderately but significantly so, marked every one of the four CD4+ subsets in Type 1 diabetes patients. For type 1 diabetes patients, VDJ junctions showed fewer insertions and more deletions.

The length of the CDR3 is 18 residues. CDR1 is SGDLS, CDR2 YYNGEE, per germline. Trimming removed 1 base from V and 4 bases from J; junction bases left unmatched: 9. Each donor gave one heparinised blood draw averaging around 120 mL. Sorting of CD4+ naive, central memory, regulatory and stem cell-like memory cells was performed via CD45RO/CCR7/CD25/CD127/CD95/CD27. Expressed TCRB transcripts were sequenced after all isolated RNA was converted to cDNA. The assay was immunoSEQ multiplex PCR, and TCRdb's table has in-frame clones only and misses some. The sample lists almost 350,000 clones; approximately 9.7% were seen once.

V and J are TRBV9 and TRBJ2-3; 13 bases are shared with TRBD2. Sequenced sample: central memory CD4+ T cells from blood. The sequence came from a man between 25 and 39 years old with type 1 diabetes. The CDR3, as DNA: TGTGCCAGCAGCGTACGTATTTGGACTAGCGGGGGCTCAGATACGCAGTATTTT. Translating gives CASSVRIWTSGGSDTQYF. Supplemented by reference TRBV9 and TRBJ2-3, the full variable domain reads DSGVTQTPKHLITATGQRVTLRCSPRSGDLSVYWYQQSLDQGLQFLIQYYNGEERAKGNILERFSAQQFPDLHSELNLSSLELGDSALYFCASSVRIWTSGGSDTQYFGPGTRLTVL.